This TCR beta chain came from a study of blood T cells in healthy people across ages (dated by TCRdb to between 2014 and 2017). Study-wide context: In model experiments, template switching captured roughly one uniquely barcoded TCR beta cDNA molecule for every two T cells. The study measured age-related changes in TCR beta repertoire diversity using deep sequencing normalized with unique cDNA molecular identifiers. The donors were divided into four age groups: young (average around 16 years), middle-aged (over 35), aged (roughly 66) and long-lived (about 79). To avoid experimental bias, donors of different ages were distributed randomly across sequencing lanes. Using the same blood draw, the study looked at two additional independent replicas of 1 million unique cDNA reads for two donors, one aged 18 to 30 and the other aged 80 or older. General findings and caveats noted by the study authors: Bulk unsorted PBMC profiling prevented conclusive comparison of naive and antigen-experienced compartments. Total diversity estimates from one million sequenced T cells were considered lower bounds and underestimates. As age increased, observed TCR beta diversity per million T cells dropped in a roughly linear way, and a significant reduction was already evident by age about 40. Compared with the aged group, more naive CD4+ T cells, fewer expanded clones and increased TCR diversity were shown by the long-lived group, suggesting age selection. Because the CMV infection status of the donors was unknown, age-related changes in expanded clonotypes may potentially have been confounded. The percentage of naive T cells measured by flow cytometry correlated strongly with observed TCR beta diversity.

The cysteine opens and the phenylalanine closes a CDR3 of 14 amino acids. The sequence is cut down to CDR3 DNA, 42 bases in frame from base 1. Reading the germline V gene gives CDR1 SGHAT and CDR2 FQNNGV. V and J lose 3 bases and 2 bases, and a span of 10 bases separates them. Library prep was done by 5' RACE. The data were produced on an Illumina HiSeq 2500. The second PCR ran for roughly 6 to 11 cycles and used a J-beta primer mix along with a sample-barcoded 5' primer. A unique molecular identifier was introduced onto each TCR beta cDNA molecule by a template-switch 5' adaptor carrying 12 random nucleotides. Each sample yielded at least 2.5 million CDR3-containing paired-end reads. First-strand cDNA synthesis was performed from all RNA using the Mint cDNA synthesis kit, with priming by a TRBC-specific oligonucleotide. Following uracil-DNA glycosylase treatment, all cDNA underwent a first 18-cycle PCR with the universal primers M1SS and BC2_uni_R. The paper's processing steps were these. Normalization of each sample was performed by random selection of 1 million high-quality reads, each carrying a distinct molecular identifier. Reads sharing molecular identifiers were discarded rather than binned into consensus sequences. MiTCR, with a Q25 quality threshold and the strictest error-elimination algorithm, was used for CDR3 identification, clonotype clustering and error correction. A nonparametric unseen species model using Euler transformation provided a lower-bound estimate of total TCR beta diversity. The raw public reads went through TCRdb reprocessing: fastp at Q25, MiXCR clone calling, in-frame beta chains kept. CDR3 protein sequences are deduplicated, and each keeps its most common genes and DNA. The V and J calls and clone size are TCRdb's, not the authors'. For this sample there are about 970,000 distinct CDR3 sequences; just over 50% appear just once. 20% to 25% of the sample lies in the top ten.

This clonotype was counted between two and nine times. Its cognate antigen has yet to be identified. No much larger clonotype is one base removed from it; base qualities were not supplied. Donors were 35 to 40 systemically healthy Caucasian individuals from Russia aged about 6 to 100 years. Each donor gave approximately 10 milliliters of peripheral blood, collected into EDTA-treated Vacutainer tubes. PBMCs were isolated by Ficoll-Paque density-gradient centrifugation, with at least 6.5 million obtained per sample. Trizol reagent was used to extract total RNA from the PBMCs, yielding at least 5.5 micrograms per sample. The percentages of naive CD45RAhigh/CD27high T cells were determined by flow cytometry on a PBMC aliquot from every donor.

Sequencing used blood. The chain employs TRBV11-2 and TRBJ2-5; no confident D gene assignment can be made. This TCR was recovered from a woman aged 60-75 years in good health. For the CDR3, the sequence is CASSFTTRQETQYF. Here is the DNA: TGTGCCAGCAGCTTTACGACCCGTCAAGAGACCCAGTACTTC.